This section outlines one T cell receptor (beta chain) sequence together with its context. Its antigen remains unknown. This entry belongs to a study of shared clonotypes between healthy human individuals. Study-level findings and limits: Researchers sampled only blood; tissue repertoires likely differ. The genetic and exposure-history diversity represented was limited by few donors.

The data were produced by immunoSEQ multiplex PCR, yet TCRdb's version contains in-frame clones alone and is incomplete. The sample lists some 2,000,000 clones; around 95% were seen once. The germline V gene encodes CDR1 SGHNT and CDR2 YYREEE (reference sequence). This CDR3 is 14 amino acids long. The V end lost 5 bases, the J end lost 2 bases, and 13 bases lay between the germline ends. Material: naive CD4+ T cells sorted from blood. Subset in this sample: CD45RA+ positively selected. This TCR came from a man younger than 30 in good health. J is TRBJ2-5 and V is TRBV5-4; D not certain. The DNA of the CDR3 is TGTGCCAGCAGGGTTTTAGGGTATCAAGAGACCCAGTACTTC. It yields the protein CASRVLGYQETQYF.